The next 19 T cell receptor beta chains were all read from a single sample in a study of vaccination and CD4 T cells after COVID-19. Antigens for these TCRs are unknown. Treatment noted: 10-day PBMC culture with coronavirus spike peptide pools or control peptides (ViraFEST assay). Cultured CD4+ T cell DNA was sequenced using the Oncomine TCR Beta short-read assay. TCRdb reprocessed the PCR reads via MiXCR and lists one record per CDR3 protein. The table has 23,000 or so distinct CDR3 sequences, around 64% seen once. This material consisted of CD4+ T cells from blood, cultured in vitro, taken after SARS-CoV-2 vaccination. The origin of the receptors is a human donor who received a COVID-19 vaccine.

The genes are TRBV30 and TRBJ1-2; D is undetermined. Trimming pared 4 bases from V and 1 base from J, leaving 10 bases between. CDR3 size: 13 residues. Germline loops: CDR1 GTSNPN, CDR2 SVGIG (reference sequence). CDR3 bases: TGTGCCTGGACAGACATAATTAACTATGGCTACACCTTC. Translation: CAWTDIINYGYTF.

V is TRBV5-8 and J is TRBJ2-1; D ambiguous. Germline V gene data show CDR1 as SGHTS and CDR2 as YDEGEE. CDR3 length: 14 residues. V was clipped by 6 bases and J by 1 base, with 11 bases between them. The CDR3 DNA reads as TGTGCCAGCATCCTCTACGGGTCCTACAATGAGCAGTTCTTC. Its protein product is CASILYGSYNEQFF.

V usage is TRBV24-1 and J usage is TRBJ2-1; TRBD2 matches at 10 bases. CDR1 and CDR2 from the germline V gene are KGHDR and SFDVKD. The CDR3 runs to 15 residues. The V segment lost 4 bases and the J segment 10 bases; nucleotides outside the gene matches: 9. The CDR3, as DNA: TGTGCCACCAGTGAAGTAAGCGGGGGGGCGGGGGAGCAGTTCTTC. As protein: CATSEVSGGAGEQFF.

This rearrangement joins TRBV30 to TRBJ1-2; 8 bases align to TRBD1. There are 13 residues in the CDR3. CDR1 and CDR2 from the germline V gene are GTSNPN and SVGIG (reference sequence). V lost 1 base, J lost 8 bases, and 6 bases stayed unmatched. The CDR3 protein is CAWSAGGPTGYTF. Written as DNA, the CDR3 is TGTGCCTGGAGTGCAGGGGGCCCTACCGGCTACACCTTC.

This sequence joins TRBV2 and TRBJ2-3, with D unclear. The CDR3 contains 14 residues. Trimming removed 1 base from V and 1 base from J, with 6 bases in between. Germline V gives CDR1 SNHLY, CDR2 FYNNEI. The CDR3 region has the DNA TGTGCCAGCAGTGAAGAAGGAGGCACAGATACGCAGTATTTT. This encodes CASSEEGGTDTQYF.

The CDR3 DNA reads as TGTGCCAGCAGTGTGGGCAGGGTTAGCAATCAGCCCCAGCATTTT. Amino acid sequence: CASSVGRVSNQPQHF. The rearrangement joins TRBV2 to TRBJ1-5; maybe TRBD1 (5 bases). V was cut by 4 bases and J by 0 bases, with 10 bases left in between. The CDR3 runs to 15 residues. CDR1 SNHLY and CDR2 FYNNEI come from the germline V gene.

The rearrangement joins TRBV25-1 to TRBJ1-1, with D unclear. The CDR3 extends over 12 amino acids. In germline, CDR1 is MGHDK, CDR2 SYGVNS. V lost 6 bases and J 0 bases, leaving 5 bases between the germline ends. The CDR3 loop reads CASSRMNTEAFF. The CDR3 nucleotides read TGTGCCAGCAGCCGGATGAACACTGAAGCTTTCTTT.

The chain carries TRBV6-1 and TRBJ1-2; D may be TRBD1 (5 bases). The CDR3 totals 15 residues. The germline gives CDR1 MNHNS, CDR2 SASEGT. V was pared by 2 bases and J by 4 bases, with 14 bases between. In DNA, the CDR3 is TGTGCCAGCAGTGAACGCCAGGGAGGTGCCTATGGCTACACCTTC. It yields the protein CASSERQGGAYGYTF.

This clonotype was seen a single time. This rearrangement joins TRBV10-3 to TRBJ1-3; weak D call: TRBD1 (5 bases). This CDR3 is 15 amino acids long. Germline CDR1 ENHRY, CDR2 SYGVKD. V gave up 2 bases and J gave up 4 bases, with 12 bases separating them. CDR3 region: CAISEGDYTGNTIYF. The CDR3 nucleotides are TGTGCCATCAGTGAGGGGGACTATACAGGAAACACCATATATTTT.

The CDR3 DNA follows: TGTGCCAGCAGTGTAACTAGGGGGAATCAGCCCCAGCATTTT. It specifies CASSVTRGNQPQHF. The chain joins TRBV2 to TRBJ1-5; D might be TRBD1 (6 bases). The length of the CDR3 is 14 residues. CDR1 is SNHLY, CDR2 FYNNEI, per germline. Trimming cost V 4 bases and J 4 bases, with 11 bases left between them.

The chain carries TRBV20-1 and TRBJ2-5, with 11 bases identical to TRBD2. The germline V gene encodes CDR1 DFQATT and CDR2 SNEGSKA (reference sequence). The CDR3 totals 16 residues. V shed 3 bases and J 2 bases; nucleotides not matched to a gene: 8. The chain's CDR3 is CSASWTLAGAQETQYF. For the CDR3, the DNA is TGCAGTGCTAGTTGGACACTAGCGGGGGCTCAAGAGACCCAGTACTTC.

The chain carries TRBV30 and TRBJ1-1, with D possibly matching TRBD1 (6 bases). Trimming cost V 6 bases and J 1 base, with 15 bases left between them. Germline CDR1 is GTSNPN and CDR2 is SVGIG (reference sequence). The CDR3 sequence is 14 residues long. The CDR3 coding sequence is TGTGCCTGTATCGGGGGCGCACGGAACACTGAAGCTTTCTTT. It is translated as CACIGGARNTEAFF.

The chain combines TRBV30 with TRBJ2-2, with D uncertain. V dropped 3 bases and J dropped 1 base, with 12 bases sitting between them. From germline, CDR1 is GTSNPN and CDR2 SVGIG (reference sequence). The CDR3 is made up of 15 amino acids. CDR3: CAWRADKRNTGELFF. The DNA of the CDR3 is TGTGCCTGGAGAGCAGACAAACGGAACACCGGGGAGCTGTTTTTT.

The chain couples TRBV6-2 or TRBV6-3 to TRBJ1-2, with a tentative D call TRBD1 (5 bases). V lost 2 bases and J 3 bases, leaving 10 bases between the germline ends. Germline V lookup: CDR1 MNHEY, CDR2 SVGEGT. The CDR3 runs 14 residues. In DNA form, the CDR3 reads TGTGCCAGCAGTTACGGTTGGGACTACTATGGCTACACCTTC. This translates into CASSYGWDYYGYTF.

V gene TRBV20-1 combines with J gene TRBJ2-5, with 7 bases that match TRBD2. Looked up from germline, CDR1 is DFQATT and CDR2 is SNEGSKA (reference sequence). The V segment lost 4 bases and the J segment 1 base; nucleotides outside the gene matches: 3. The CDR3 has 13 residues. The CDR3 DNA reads TGCAGTGCTATTCTAGCGGTCCAAGAGACCCAGTACTTC. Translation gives CSAILAVQETQYF.

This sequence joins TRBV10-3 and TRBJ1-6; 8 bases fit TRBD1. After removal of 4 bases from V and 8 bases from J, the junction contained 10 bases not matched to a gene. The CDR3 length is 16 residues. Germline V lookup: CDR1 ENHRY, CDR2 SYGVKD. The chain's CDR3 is CAISATQGAADSPLHF. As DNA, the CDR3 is TGTGCCATCAGTGCGACCCAGGGGGCAGCGGATTCACCCCTCCACTTT.

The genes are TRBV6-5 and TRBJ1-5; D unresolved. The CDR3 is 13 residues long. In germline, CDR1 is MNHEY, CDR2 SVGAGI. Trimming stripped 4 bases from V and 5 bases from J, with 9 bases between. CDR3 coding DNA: TGTGCCAGCAGTTGGACGGCTCATCAGCCCCAGCATTTT. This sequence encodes CASSWTAHQPQHF.

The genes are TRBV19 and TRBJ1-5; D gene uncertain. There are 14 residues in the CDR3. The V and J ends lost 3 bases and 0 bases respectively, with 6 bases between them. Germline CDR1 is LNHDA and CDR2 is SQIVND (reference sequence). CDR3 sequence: CASSILNSNQPQHF. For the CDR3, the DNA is TGTGCCAGTAGTATTCTCAATAGCAATCAGCCCCAGCATTTT. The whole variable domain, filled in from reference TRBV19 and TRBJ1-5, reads DGGITQSPKYLFRKEGQNVTLSCEQNLNHDAMYWYRQDPGQGLRLIYYSQIVNDFQKGDIAEGYSVSREKKESFPLTVTSAQKNPTAFYLCASSILNSNQPQHFGDGTRLSIL.

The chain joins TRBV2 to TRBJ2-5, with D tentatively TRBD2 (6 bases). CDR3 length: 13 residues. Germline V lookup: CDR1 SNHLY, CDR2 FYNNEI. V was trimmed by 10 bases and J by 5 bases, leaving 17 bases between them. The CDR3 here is CATGPKSGETQYF. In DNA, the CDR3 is TGTGCCACTGGCCCCAAAAGCGGGGAGACCCAGTACTTC.